This entry lists 20 T cell receptor beta chains sequenced from one sample in a study of T-cell memory formation after mild COVID-19. TCRdb analysed the 5' RACE reads with MiXCR anew, one entry per CDR3 protein. The table includes about 620,000 distinct CDR3 sequences, over 15% detected once. The sample consisted of PBMCs or a T cell subset sorted from them (not recorded which). Source of these receptors: an adult woman who had mild COVID-19 (a few samples of this study predate the infection). Cell type and time point are not known.

Many counts were recorded for this clonotype. V and J are TRBV7-2 and TRBJ2-5; perhaps TRBD1 as D (7 bases). V was trimmed by 5 bases and J by 2 bases, leaving 12 bases between them. The CDR3 runs to 14 residues. Looked up from germline, CDR1 is SGHTA and CDR2 is FQGNSA. The CDR3 sequence: CASSPGGLQETQYF. Here the CDR3 DNA reads TGTGCCAGCAGCCCAGGGGGACTTCAAGAGACCCAGTACTTC.

This clonotype was counted only a few times. The chain joins TRBV25-1 to TRBJ2-1; weak D call: TRBD2 (5 bases). The V end lost 4 bases, the J end lost 5 bases, and 15 bases lay between the germline ends. Germline loops: CDR1 MGHDK, CDR2 SYGVNS. This CDR3 has 15 amino acids. CDR3 region: CASSATRPRDNEQFF. In DNA, the CDR3 is TGTGCCAGCAGTGCCACACGACCGAGGGACAATGAGCAGTTCTTC. The variable domain in full, with the rest retrieved from reference TRBV25-1 and TRBJ2-1, is EADIYQTPRYLVIGTGKKITLECSQTMGHDKMYWYQQDPGMELHLIHYSYGVNSTEKGDLSSESTVSRIRTEHFPLTLESARPSHTSQYLCASSATRPRDNEQFFGPGTRLTVL.

This CDR3 reads CASSSGTGTTQYF. The CDR3 DNA sequence: TGTGCCAGCAGCTCCGGGACAGGGACGACCCAGTACTTC. This chain connects TRBV2 to TRBJ2-5; TRBD1 agrees at 9 bases. The CDR3 loop spans 13 amino acids. J lost 7 bases, V lost 6 bases, and 6 bases had no gene match. Germline CDR1 is SNHLY and CDR2 is FYNNEI.

The chain carries TRBV24-1 and TRBJ2-2; D not resolved. The V and J ends lost 3 bases and 5 bases respectively, with 9 bases between them. The germline V gene encodes CDR1 KGHDR and CDR2 SFDVKD. The CDR3 runs 14 residues. The chain's CDR3 is CATSDHEKTGELFF. In DNA form, the CDR3 reads TGTGCCACCAGTGATCACGAGAAGACCGGGGAGCTGTTTTTT.

This clonotype came up a few times. The chain is built from TRBV7-9 and TRBJ2-1; 8 positions agree with TRBD1. Trimming cost V 5 bases and J 5 bases; bases outside gene matches: 8. This CDR3 is built from 15 residues. CDR1 and CDR2 from the germline V gene are SEHNR and FQNEAQ (reference sequence). CDR3 nucleotides: TGTGCCAGCAGCCTGACAGGGGCGGCGGACAATGAGCAGTTCTTC. This codes for CASSLTGAADNEQFF.

This clonotype occurred a few times. This sequence joins TRBV2 and TRBJ2-7, with D possibly being TRBD1 or TRBD2 (5 bases each). The CDR3 is 15 amino acids. With 3 bases removed from V and 8 bases from J, the gap between germline ends came to 20 bases. Germline V gene lookup returns CDR1 SNHLY and CDR2 FYNNEI. CDR3 protein: CASSEFEGLGLQQYF. The CDR3 bases are TGTGCCAGCAGTGAGTTTGAGGGGCTGGGGCTTCAGCAGTACTTC. The full variable domain, its missing parts supplied by reference TRBV2 and TRBJ2-7, is EPEVTQTPSHQVTQMGQEVILRCVPISNHLYFYWYRQILGQKVEFLVSFYNNEISEKSEIFDDQFSVERPDGSNFTLKIRSTKLEDSAMYFCASSEFEGLGLQQYFGPGTRLTVT.

This chain links TRBV9 with TRBJ1-2; possibly TRBD1 for D (5 bases). Germline V gene lookup returns CDR1 SGDLS and CDR2 YYNGEE. Trimming took 0 bases from V and 5 from J, leaving 14 bases between them. The CDR3 has 15 residues. The CDR3 DNA is TGTGCCAGCAGCGTAGCCAGGGCGGAGTGGTATGGCTACACCTTC. Amino acids: CASSVARAEWYGYTF.

There are a few counts of this clonotype. V gene TRBV29-1 combines with J gene TRBJ2-7; no definite D call. This CDR3 spans 11 amino acids. Germline V gives CDR1 SQVTM, CDR2 ANQGSEA. Trimming took 4 bases from V and 7 from J, leaving 11 bases between them. CDR3 loop: CSVGEPGEQYF. The CDR3, as DNA: TGCAGCGTTGGGGAACCCGGGGAGCAGTACTTC.

The genes are TRBV9 and TRBJ2-5; 8 positions agree with TRBD2. Germline V CDR1 and CDR2: SGDLS, YYNGEE. The CDR3 has 14 residues. Trimming removed 3 bases from V and 5 bases from J; junction bases left unmatched: 6. CDR3 in amino acids: CASSGGLGRETQYF. The CDR3 bases are TGTGCCAGCAGCGGGGGACTAGGCCGGGAGACCCAGTACTTC.

This clonotype has more than one count but fewer than ten. The chain employs TRBV24-1 and TRBJ1-5, with D perhaps TRBD1 (5 bases). CDR1 and CDR2 from the germline V gene are KGHDR and SFDVKD. The V and J ends lost 4 bases and 4 bases respectively, with 7 bases between them. The CDR3 length is 13 residues. The CDR3 sequence is CATSDRANQPQHF. The CDR3 DNA reads as TGTGCCACCAGTGACAGGGCAAATCAGCCCCAGCATTTT.

The chain carries TRBV5-1 and TRBJ1-1, with D perhaps TRBD1 (6 bases). This CDR3 comprises 14 residues. The V and J ends lost 6 bases and 2 bases respectively, with 14 bases between them. Germline lookup yields CDR1 SGHRS and CDR2 YFSETQ. The CDR3, as DNA: TGCGCCAGCACGTCGGCGGGGGCAAACACTGAAGCTTTCTTT. It translates to CASTSAGANTEAFF.

V gene TRBV7-3 combines with J gene TRBJ2-3; D is perhaps TRBD1 (6 bases). V was shortened by 6 bases and J by 6 bases, with 16 bases between the two germline ends. Germline V gene sequence: CDR1 SGHTA, CDR2 FQGTGA. The CDR3 runs 14 residues. The CDR3 nucleotides are TGTGCCAGCAGAAAAACAGGGCTCAGGGATACGCAGTATTTT. Its translation is CASRKTGLRDTQYF.

There are many counts of this clonotype. This chain links TRBV7-2 with TRBJ2-7; D unclear. Germline V CDR1 and CDR2: SGHTA, FQGNSA. Trimming stripped 4 bases from V and 4 bases from J, with 5 bases between. The CDR3 covers 11 residues. The CDR3 region is CASSSRYEQYF. The CDR3 DNA reads TGTGCCAGCAGCTCCCGATACGAGCAGTACTTC. The full variable domain, with the rest looked up from reference TRBV7-2 and TRBJ2-7, is GAGVSQSPSNKVTEKGKDVELRCDPISGHTALYWYRQSLGQGLEFLIYFQGNSAPDKSGLPSDRFSAERTGGSVSTLTIQRTQQEDSAVYLCASSSRYEQYFGPGTRLTVT.

Only a few counts were recorded for this clonotype. The chain has TRBV24-1 and TRBJ2-5, with D possibly matching TRBD2 (6 bases). CDR1 is KGHDR, CDR2 SFDVKD, per germline. The ends were cut back, 6 bases at V and 1 base at J, with 11 bases in the middle. This CDR3 spans 14 amino acids. CDR3 residues: CATSSREPQETQYF. In DNA form, the CDR3 reads TGTGCCACCAGTTCCCGGGAGCCCCAAGAGACCCAGTACTTC.

The table lists this clonotype with a few counts. V gene TRBV2 combines with J gene TRBJ2-3; TRBD2 aligns across 9 bases. The germline V gene encodes CDR1 SNHLY and CDR2 FYNNEI. The CDR3 is made up of 13 amino acids. The trim removed 10 bases at V and 2 bases at J, leaving 4 bases unmatched. The CDR3 protein is CATLAGATDTQYF. The CDR3 DNA reads TGTGCCACCTTAGCGGGAGCCACAGATACGCAGTATTTT.

This clonotype was seen a handful of times. The V call is TRBV29-1, the J call TRBJ2-2; D unresolved. The V and J ends lost 4 bases and 0 bases respectively, with 12 bases between them. Germline CDR1 SQVTM, CDR2 ANQGSEA. The CDR3 runs to 15 residues. CDR3 sequence: CSVAEAATNTGELFF. As DNA, the CDR3 is TGCAGCGTTGCCGAGGCGGCAACGAACACCGGGGAGCTGTTTTTT.

This chain uses TRBV7-2 with TRBJ1-3, with D tentatively TRBD1 (5 bases). The length of the CDR3 is 18 residues. From germline, CDR1 is SGHTA and CDR2 FQGNSA. Trimming removed 2 bases at V and 1 base at J, with 18 bases between. This chain's CDR3 is CASSLRWLGGRSGNTIYF. In nucleotides, the CDR3 is TGTGCCAGCAGCTTAAGATGGTTGGGGGGTCGGTCTGGAAACACCATATATTTT.

The rearrangement uses TRBV12-3 or TRBV12-4 and TRBJ1-1; D unclear. Trimming removed 5 bases from V and 5 bases from J, with 12 bases in between. CDR3 length: 13 amino acids. The CDR3 protein is CASSRLGRTEAFF. CDR3 in DNA: TGTGCCAGCAGTCGCCTCGGACGGACTGAAGCTTTCTTT.

The V and J genes are TRBV30 and TRBJ1-5, with a possible D match to TRBD1 (6 bases). The CDR3 has 15 amino acids. Germline V gene sequence: CDR1 GTSNPN, CDR2 SVGIG (reference sequence). V was cut by 1 base and J by 5 bases, with 15 bases left in between. CDR3 residues: CAWSDPWRGDQPQHF. CDR3 bases: TGTGCCTGGAGTGATCCGTGGAGGGGGGATCAGCCCCAGCATTTT.

This clonotype was observed a few times. V is TRBV5-1 and J is TRBJ1-5; D call uncertain. Germline V gives CDR1 SGHRS, CDR2 YFSETQ. CDR3 length equals 13 residues. Trimming cost V 4 bases and J 3 bases, with 8 bases left between them. In DNA, the CDR3 is TGCGCCAGCAGCGTGGGTGACAATCAGCCCCAGCATTTT. Translated: CASSVGDNQPQHF.